A selection of T cell receptor beta chains follows, all from one sample in a study of T cell responses to AZD1222 COVID-19 vaccine. The repertoire was sequenced with immunoSEQ multiplex PCR; TCRdb's copy has only in-frame clones and lacks some. The sample includes about 120,000 clones, around 86% of them seen just once. Sequences were derived from peripheral blood, sampled on day 0 of AZD1222 vaccination. All receptors derive from an adult in good health. The conserved cysteine and the conserved F or W are not part of the CDR3 here.

J	V	CDR3
TRBJ2-7	TRBV9	ASSVGWGSYEQY
TRBJ1-1	TRBV4-1	ASSQVGGSTEAF
TRBJ2-7	TRBV9	ASAVGGASYEQY
TRBJ2-1	TRBV19	ASGWGGSYNEQF
TRBJ2-3	TRBV3-1/TRBV3-2	ASSQRPGTSGGPTDTQY
TRBJ1-2	TRBV7-9	ASSKAQTDSISYGYT
TRBJ1-1	TRBV7-2	ASSSSGVDTEAF
TRBJ2-6	TRBV3-1/TRBV3-2	ASSQFSGANVLT
TRBJ2-1	TRBV6-5	ASSYSHPGEGNEQF
TRBJ1-1	TRBV4-1	ASSQVIKVHTEAF
TRBJ2-7	TRBV6-5	AVSGDQTFYEQY
TRBJ2-2	TRBV19	ASSILGGSNTGELF
TRBJ1-2	TRBV7-9	ASSPAGTGASYGYT
TRBJ2-3	TRBV10-2	ASSEGTRIDTQY
TRBJ2-2	TRBV29-1	SVVPGAVGELF
TRBJ2-5	TRBV5-4	ASSLVGGLGETQY
TRBJ2-7	TRBV27	ASSPIGYRDYEQY
TRBJ1-6	TRBV2	ASIFQGVGNSPLH
TRBJ2-7	TRBV7-2	ASLAESSYEQY
TRBJ2-5	TRBV3-1/TRBV3-2	ASSQAGQSETQY
TRBJ1-1	TRBV21-1	ASSSKGGGSTEAF
TRBJ1-6	TRBV7-9	ASSPPGGRSPLH
TRBJ2-1	TRBV4-3	ASSGLRVGRSEQF
TRBJ2-7	TRBV18	ASSPQRQGVAEQY
TRBJ2-1	TRBV19	ASSMRDGGFFNEQF